These T cell receptor beta chains were read from a single sample in a study of OX40 agonist ivuxolimab in advanced cancers. Clones were sequenced by immunoSEQ multiplex PCR, and TCRdb holds only the in-frame ones, with some missing. The data show 65,000 to 85,000 clones, approximately 86% seen once. The specimen comprised CD4+ or CD8+ T cells sorted from blood, sampled in a trial of the OX40 agonist ivuxolimab. Source of these receptors: an adult with an advanced solid tumor such as melanoma, head and neck, liver or kidney cancer. Each CDR3 is given with its conserved first and last residue. The D gene is left open where the match is weak. The listing skips clone size in some rows; elsewhere it reads once, few, many or a size class.

d_call,clone_size,v_call,j_call,cdr3_aa,cdr3_nt
.,.,TRBV5-1,TRBJ1-4,CASSFGGNEKLFF,TGCGCCAGCAGCTTCGGGGGTAATGAAAAACTGTTTTTT
.,.,TRBV4-1,TRBJ1-5,CASSRTFREYQPQHF,TGCGCCAGCAGCCGAACCTTCAGGGAATATCAGCCCCAGCATTTT
.,.,TRBV7-8,TRBJ2-7,CASSLRGLFYEQYF,TGTGCCAGCAGCCTCAGGGGTCTTTTCTACGAGCAGTACTTC
TRBD2,.,TRBV5-1,TRBJ2-3,CASSTGGGGDTQYF,TGCGCCAGCAGCACTGGCGGGGGAGGGGATACGCAGTATTTT
TRBD1,.,TRBV27,TRBJ1-4,CASMSGQGLKKLFF,TGTGCCAGCATGTCGGGACAGGGGCTCAAAAAACTGTTTTTT
TRBD1,.,TRBV5-4,TRBJ1-1,CASSPQGTLMNTEAFF,TGTGCCAGCAGCCCACAGGGGACTCTAATGAACACTGAAGCTTTCTTT
TRBD2,.,TRBV5-8,TRBJ2-3,CASSLAVQDHRADTQYF,TGTGCCAGCAGCCTAGCGGTACAGGATCATAGGGCAGATACGCAGTATTTT
.,once,TRBV19,TRBJ1-5,CASRPPAGRNQPQHF,TGTGCCAGTAGACCCCCCGCGGGTAGGAATCAGCCCCAGCATTTT
.,.,TRBV19,TRBJ2-7,CASGAPEVEQYF,TGTGCCAGTGGCGCCCCCGAGGTGGAGCAGTACTTC
.,.,TRBV15,TRBJ1-4,CATSRDRGSNEKLFF,TGTGCCACCAGCAGAGATCGGGGGTCCAATGAAAAACTGTTTTTT
.,few,TRBV2,TRBJ1-4,CASRGSLGNEKLFF,TGTGCCAGCAGGGGAAGTCTGGGTAATGAAAAACTGTTTTTT
.,.,TRBV5-4,TRBJ2-2,CASSYDRDAARELFF,TGTGCCAGCAGCTACGACCGGGACGCCGCCCGGGAGCTGTTTTTT